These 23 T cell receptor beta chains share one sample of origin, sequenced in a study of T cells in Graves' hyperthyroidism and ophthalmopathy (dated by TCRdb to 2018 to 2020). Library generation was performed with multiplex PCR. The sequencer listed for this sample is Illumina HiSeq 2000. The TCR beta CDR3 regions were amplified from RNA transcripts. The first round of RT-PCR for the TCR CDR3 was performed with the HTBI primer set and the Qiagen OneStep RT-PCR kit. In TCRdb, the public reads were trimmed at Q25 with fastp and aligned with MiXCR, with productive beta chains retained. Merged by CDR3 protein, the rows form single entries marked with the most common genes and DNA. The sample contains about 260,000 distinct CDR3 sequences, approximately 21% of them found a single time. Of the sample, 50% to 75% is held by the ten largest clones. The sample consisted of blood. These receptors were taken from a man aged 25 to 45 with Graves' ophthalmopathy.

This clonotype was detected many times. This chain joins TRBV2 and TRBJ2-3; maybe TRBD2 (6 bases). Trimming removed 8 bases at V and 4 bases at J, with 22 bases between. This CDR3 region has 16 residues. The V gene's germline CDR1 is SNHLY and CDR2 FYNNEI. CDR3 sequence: CASEYQGLLVADTQYF. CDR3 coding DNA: TGTGCCAGCGAATATCAGGGACTGCTCGTCGCAGATACGCAGTATTTT.

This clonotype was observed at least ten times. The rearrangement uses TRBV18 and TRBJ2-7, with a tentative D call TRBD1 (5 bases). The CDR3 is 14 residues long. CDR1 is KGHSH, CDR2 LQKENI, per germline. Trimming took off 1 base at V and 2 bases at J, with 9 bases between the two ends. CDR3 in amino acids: CASSPRQGTYEQYF. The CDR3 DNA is TGTGCCAGCTCACCACGTCAGGGAACCTACGAGCAGTACTTC.

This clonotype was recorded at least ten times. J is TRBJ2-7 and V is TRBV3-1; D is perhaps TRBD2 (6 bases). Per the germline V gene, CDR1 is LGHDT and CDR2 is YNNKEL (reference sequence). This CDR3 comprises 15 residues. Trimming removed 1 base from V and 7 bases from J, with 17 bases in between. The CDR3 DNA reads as TGTGCCAGCAGCCAAGTCGGTTTGGGACGGGGGGAGCAGTACTTC. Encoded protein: CASSQVGLGRGEQYF.

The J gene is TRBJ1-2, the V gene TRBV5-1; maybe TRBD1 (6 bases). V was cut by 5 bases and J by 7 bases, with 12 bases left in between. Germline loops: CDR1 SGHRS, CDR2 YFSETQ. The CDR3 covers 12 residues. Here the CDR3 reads CASRTGTSGYTF. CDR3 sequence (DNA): TGCGCCAGCAGGACCGGGACAAGTGGCTACACCTTC.

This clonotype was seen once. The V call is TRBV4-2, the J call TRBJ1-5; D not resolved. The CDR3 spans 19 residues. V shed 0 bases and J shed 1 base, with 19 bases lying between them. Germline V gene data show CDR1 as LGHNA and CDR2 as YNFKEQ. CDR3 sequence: CASSQDRVVGVASNQPQHF. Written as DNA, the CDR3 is TGTGCCAGCAGCCAAGATCGGGTAGTCGGGGTTGCAAGCAATCAGCCCCAGCATTTT.

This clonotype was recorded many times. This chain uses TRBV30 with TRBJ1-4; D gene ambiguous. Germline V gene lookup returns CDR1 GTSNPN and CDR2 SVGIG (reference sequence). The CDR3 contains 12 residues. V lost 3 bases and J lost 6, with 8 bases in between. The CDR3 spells CAWSRRDEKLFF. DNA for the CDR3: TGTGCCTGGAGCCGACGGGATGAAAAACTGTTTTTT.

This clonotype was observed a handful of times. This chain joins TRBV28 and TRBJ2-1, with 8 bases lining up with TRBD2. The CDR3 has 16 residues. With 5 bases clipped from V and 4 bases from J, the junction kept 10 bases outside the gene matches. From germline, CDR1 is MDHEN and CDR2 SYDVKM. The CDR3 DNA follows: TGTGCCAGCAGTGTACTGCGGGAGGTAATTTACAATGAGCAGTTCTTC. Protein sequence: CASSVLREVIYNEQFF.

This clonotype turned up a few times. The CDR3 nucleotides read TGTGCCAGCAGTTTCGGGGGGCCCACAGATACGCAGTATTTT. As protein: CASSFGGPTDTQYF. The chain links TRBV12-3 or TRBV12-4 to TRBJ2-3; possibly TRBD2 for D (7 bases). V shed 3 bases and J shed 2 bases, with 9 bases lying between them. This CDR3 contains 14 residues.

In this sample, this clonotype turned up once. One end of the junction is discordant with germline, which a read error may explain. The CDR3 sequence: CVSSFRGRDTEAFF. CDR3 in DNA: TGTGTCAGCAGCTTTCGGGGGCGGGACACTGAAGCTTTCTTT. This sequence joins TRBV5-6 and TRBJ1-1; a possible D gene is TRBD1 (6 bases). The CDR3 runs 14 residues. Germline CDR1 and CDR2: SGHDT and YYEEEE.

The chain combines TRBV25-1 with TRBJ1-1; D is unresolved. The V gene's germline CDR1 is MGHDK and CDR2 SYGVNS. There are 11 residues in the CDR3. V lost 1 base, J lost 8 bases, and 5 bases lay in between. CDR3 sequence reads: CASSELGEAFF. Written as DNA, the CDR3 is TGTGCCAGCAGTGAATTGGGGGAAGCTTTCTTT.

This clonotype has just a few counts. CDR3 nucleotide sequence: TGTGCCAGCACCAACAGGGGGAGAAAGACCCAGTACTTC. Translating it yields CASTNRGRKTQYF. This sequence joins TRBV7-2 and TRBJ2-5, with 8 bases matching TRBD1. This CDR3 region has 13 residues. V gave up 7 bases and J gave up 6 bases; unmatched junction bases: 7. Germline assignment: CDR1 SGHTA and CDR2 FQGNSA.

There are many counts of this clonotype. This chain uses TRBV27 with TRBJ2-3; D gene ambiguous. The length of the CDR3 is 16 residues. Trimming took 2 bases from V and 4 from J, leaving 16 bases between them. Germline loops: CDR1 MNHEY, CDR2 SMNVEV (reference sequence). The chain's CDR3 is CASSLVLGHTADTQYF. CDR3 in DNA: TGTGCCAGCAGTTTAGTGCTGGGTCACACAGCAGATACGCAGTATTTT.

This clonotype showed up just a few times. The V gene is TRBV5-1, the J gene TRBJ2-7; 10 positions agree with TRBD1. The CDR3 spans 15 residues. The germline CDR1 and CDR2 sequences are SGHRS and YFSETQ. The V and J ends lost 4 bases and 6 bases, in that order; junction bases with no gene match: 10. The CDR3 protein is CASSNSGTGDSEQYF. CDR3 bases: TGCGCCAGCAGCAACTCCGGGACAGGGGACTCCGAGCAGTACTTC.

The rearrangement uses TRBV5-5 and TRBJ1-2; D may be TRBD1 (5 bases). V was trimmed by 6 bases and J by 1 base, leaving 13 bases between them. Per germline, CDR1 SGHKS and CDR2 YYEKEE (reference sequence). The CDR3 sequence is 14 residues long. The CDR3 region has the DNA TGTGCCAGCACGCCTTTGGGGGTTAACTATGGCTACACCTTC. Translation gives CASTPLGVNYGYTF.

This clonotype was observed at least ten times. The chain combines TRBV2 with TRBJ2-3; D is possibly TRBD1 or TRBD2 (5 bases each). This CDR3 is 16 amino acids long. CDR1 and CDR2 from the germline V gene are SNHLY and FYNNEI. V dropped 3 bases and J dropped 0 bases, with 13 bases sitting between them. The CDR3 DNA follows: TGTGCCAGCAGTGATAGAGGGACCATCAGCACAGATACGCAGTATTTT. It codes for CASSDRGTISTDTQYF.

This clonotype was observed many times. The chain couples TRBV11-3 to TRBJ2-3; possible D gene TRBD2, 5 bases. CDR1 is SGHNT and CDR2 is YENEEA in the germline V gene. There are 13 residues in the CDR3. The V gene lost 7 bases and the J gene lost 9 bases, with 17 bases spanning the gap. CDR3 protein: CASTPPSSKTQYF. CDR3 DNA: TGTGCCAGCACCCCTCCTAGCAGTAAGACGCAGTATTTT.

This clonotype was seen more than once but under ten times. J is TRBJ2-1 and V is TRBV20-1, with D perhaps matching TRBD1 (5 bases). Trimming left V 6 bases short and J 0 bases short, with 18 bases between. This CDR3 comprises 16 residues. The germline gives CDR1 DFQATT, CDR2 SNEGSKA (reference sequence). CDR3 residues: CSARTSRASSYNEQFF. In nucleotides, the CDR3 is TGCAGTGCCCGAACCTCCAGGGCTAGCTCCTACAATGAGCAGTTCTTC.

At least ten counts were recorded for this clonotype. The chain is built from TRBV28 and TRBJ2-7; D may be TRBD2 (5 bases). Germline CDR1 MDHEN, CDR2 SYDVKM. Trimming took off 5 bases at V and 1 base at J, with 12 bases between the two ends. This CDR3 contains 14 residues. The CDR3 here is CASSPTGMSYEQYF. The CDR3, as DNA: TGTGCCAGCAGTCCTACCGGGATGTCCTACGAGCAGTACTTC.

CDR3 DNA sequence: TGTGCCAGCAGCTTAGCTACAGGGGTCGGAAACACCATATATTTT. This encodes CASSLATGVGNTIYF. The rearrangement joins TRBV7-6 to TRBJ1-3; 7 bases map to TRBD1. This CDR3 has 15 amino acids. CDR1 SGHVS and CDR2 FNYEAQ come from the germline V gene. The trim removed 0 bases at V and 4 bases at J, leaving 3 bases unmatched. The entire variable domain, with the rest obtained from reference TRBV7-6 and TRBJ1-3, is as follows: GAGVSQSPRYKVTKRGQDVALRCDPISGHVSLYWYRQALGQGPEFLTYFNYEAQQDKSGLPNDRFSAERPEGSISTLTIQRTEQRDSAMYRCASSLATGVGNTIYFGEGSWLTVV.

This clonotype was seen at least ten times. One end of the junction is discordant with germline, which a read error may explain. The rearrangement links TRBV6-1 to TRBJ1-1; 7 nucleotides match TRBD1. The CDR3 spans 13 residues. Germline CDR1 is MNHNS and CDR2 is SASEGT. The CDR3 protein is CASRGTVKTEAFF. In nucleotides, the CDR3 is TGTGCCAGCAGGGGGACAGTGAAGACTGAAGCTTTCTTT.

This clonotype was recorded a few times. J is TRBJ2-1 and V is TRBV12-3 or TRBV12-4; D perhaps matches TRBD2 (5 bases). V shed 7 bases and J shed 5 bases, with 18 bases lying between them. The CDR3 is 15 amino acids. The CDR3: CASTSLRSGNNEQFF. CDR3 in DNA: TGTGCCAGCACGTCGTTACGGTCGGGGAACAATGAGCAGTTCTTC.

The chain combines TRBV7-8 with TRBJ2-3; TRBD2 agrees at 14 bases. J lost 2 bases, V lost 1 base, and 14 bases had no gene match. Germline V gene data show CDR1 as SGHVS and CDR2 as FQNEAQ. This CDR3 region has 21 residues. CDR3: CASSLEWTSGGRWGLTDTQYF. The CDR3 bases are TGTGCCAGCAGCTTAGAGTGGACTAGCGGGGGGCGTTGGGGTCTCACAGATACGCAGTATTTT.

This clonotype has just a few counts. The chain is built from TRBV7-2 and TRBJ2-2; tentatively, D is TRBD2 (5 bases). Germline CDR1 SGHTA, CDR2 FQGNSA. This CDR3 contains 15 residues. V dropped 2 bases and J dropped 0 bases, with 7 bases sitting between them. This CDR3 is CASSLRETNTGELFF. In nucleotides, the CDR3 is TGTGCCAGCAGCTTAAGGGAGACGAACACCGGGGAGCTGTTTTTT.